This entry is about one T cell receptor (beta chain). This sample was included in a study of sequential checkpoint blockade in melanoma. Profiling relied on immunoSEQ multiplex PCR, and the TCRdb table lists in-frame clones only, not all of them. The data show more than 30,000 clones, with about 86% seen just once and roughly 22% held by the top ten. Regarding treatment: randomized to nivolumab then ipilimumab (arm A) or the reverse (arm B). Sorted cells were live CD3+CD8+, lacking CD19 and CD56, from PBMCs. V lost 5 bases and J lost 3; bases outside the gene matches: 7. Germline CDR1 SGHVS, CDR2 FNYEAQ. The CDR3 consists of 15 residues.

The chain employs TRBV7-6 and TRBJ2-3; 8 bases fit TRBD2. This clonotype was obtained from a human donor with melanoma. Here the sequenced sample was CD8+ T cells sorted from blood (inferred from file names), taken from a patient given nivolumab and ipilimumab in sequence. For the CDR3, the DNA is TGTGCCAGCAGCCTAGAGGGCGGGGGGACAGATACGCAGTATTTT. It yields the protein CASSLEGGGTDTQYF. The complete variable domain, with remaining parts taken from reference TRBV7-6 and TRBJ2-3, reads GAGVSQSPRYKVTKRGQDVALRCDPISGHVSLYWYRQALGQGPEFLTYFNYEAQQDKSGLPNDRFSAERPEGSISTLTIQRTEQRDSAMYRCASSLEGGGTDTQYFGPGTRLTVL.